This entry lists 17 T cell receptor beta chains sequenced from one sample in a study of blood T cell repertoires in COVID-19. The data were produced by immunoSEQ multiplex PCR, yet TCRdb's version contains in-frame clones alone and is incomplete. Of around 10,000 clones in the sample, 90% are singletons; the top ten hold 10%. The sample was peripheral blood. Every receptor here comes from a human donor in a cohort sampled during active COVID-19.

V gene TRBV28 combines with J gene TRBJ2-3; D is ambiguous. The CDR3 totals 15 residues. The V gene's germline CDR1 is MDHEN and CDR2 SYDVKM. V was clipped by 5 bases and J by 1 base, with 13 bases between them. The CDR3 region is CASSPSGRGTDTQYF. The CDR3 bases are TGTGCCAGCAGTCCTTCGGGTCGTGGCACAGATACGCAGTATTTT.

This chain connects TRBV5-1 to TRBJ1-2, with 8 bases fitting TRBD1. With 0 bases clipped from V and 4 bases from J, the junction kept 8 bases outside the gene matches. The germline CDR1 and CDR2 sequences are SGHRS and YFSETQ. There are 16 residues in the CDR3. CDR3: CASSLGTGQEGYGYTF. CDR3 in DNA: TGCGCCAGCAGCTTGGGGACAGGGCAGGAAGGCTATGGCTACACCTTC.

V and J are TRBV2 and TRBJ1-1, with 9 positions matching TRBD1. Trimming took 9 bases from V and 1 from J; bases not matched to a gene: 3. This CDR3 spans 13 amino acids. Germline values: CDR1 SNHLY, CDR2 FYNNEI. The CDR3 spells CASRDRENTEAFF. CDR3 coding DNA: TGTGCCAGTCGGGACAGGGAGAACACTGAAGCTTTCTTT.

Of note for this clone: Distinct nucleotide sequences in the sample also encode this CDR3. This rearrangement joins TRBV5-1 to TRBJ2-7; 9 nucleotides line up with TRBD1. CDR3 length: 16 residues. With V trimmed by 4 bases and J by 7 bases, 15 bases remained unmatched. Germline V lookup: CDR1 SGHRS, CDR2 YFSETQ. Here the CDR3 DNA reads TGCGCCAGCAGCCTAGTCGGCGGGGGACAGGGAGGGGAGCAGTACTTC. This gives the protein CASSLVGGGQGGEQYF.

The chain carries TRBV12-5 and TRBJ2-3, with a tentative D call TRBD1 (5 bases). Germline V gene sequence: CDR1 LGHNT, CDR2 FRNRAP. The V end lost 1 base, the J end lost 4 bases, and 6 bases lay between the germline ends. There are 13 residues in the CDR3. DNA of the CDR3: TGTGCTAGTGGTTTGGAAGGGGCAGATACGCAGTATTTT. Encoded protein: CASGLEGADTQYF. The full variable domain, in which reference TRBV12-5 and TRBJ2-3 provide the parts outside the CDR3, is DARVTQTPRHKVTEMGQEVTMRCQPILGHNTVFWYRQTMMQGLELLAYFRNRAPLDDSGMPKDRFSAEMPDATLATLKIQPSEPRDSAVYFCASGLEGADTQYFGPGTRLTVL.

CDR3 sequence (DNA): TGTGCCAGCAGCCGCCGAGCGGGGGGCCTCGTGGATACGCAGTATTTT. It encodes CASSRRAGGLVDTQYF. V and J are TRBV11-3 and TRBJ2-3; 9 bases align to TRBD2. V shed 5 bases, J shed 6 bases, and the junction held 12 bases outside the gene matches. The germline CDR1 and CDR2 sequences are SGHNT and YENEEA. There are 16 residues in the CDR3. The whole variable domain, remainder taken from reference TRBV11-3 and TRBJ2-3, is EAGVVQSPRYKIIEKKQPVAFWCNPISGHNTLYWYLQNLGQGPELLIRYENEEAVDDSQLPKDRFSAERLKGVDSTLKIQPAELGDSAVYLCASSRRAGGLVDTQYFGPGTRLTVL.

The rearrangement joins TRBV4-2 to TRBJ1-2, with D perhaps TRBD1 (5 bases). CDR1 LGHNA and CDR2 YNFKEQ come from the germline V gene. The CDR3 totals 16 residues. The V end lost 4 bases, the J end lost 4 bases, and 19 bases lay between the germline ends. CDR3 sequence: CASSPRRGPDLYGYTF. CDR3 DNA sequence: TGTGCCAGCAGCCCCCGTAGGGGCCCAGACCTCTATGGCTACACCTTC.

The rearrangement uses TRBV28 and TRBJ2-5; 10 bases match TRBD1. Germline trimming cut 5 bases from V and 5 bases from J; bases unmatched to any gene: 8. This CDR3 contains 15 residues. Per germline, CDR1 MDHEN and CDR2 SYDVKM. In nucleotides, the CDR3 is TGTGCCAGCAGTCCTCGGACAGGGGGGAGGGAGACCCAGTACTTC. It codes for CASSPRTGGRETQYF.

This clone was found once. This sequence joins TRBV2 and TRBJ1-6; 12 nucleotides match TRBD1. Germline V gives CDR1 SNHLY, CDR2 FYNNEI. This CDR3 has 13 amino acids. With 6 bases clipped from V and 9 bases from J, the junction kept 0 bases outside the gene matches. CDR3 in amino acids: CASRGQGASPLHF. Written as DNA, the CDR3 is TGTGCCAGCAGGGGACAGGGGGCTTCACCCCTCCACTTT.

The J gene is TRBJ1-1, the V gene TRBV6-5; D gene unclear. V lost 6 bases and J 0 bases, leaving 14 bases between the germline ends. CDR3 size: 15 residues. Germline V lookup: CDR1 MNHEY, CDR2 SVGAGI. CDR3 DNA sequence: TGTGCCAGCAGCCTGGAGAGGAGAATGAACACTGAAGCTTTCTTT. Its translation: CASSLERRMNTEAFF.

The rearrangement joins TRBV5-1 to TRBJ2-1; TRBD2 is a possible D gene (5 bases). The CDR3 loop spans 15 amino acids. Germline CDR1 SGHRS, CDR2 YFSETQ. Trimming stripped 3 bases from V and 5 bases from J, with 15 bases between. CDR3 nucleotide sequence: TGCGCCAGCAGCTCCTCCCCCGGGGTAAACAATGAGCAGTTCTTC. Amino acid sequence: CASSSSPGVNNEQFF.

This clone turned up a few times. The CDR3 region has the DNA TGCGCCAGCAGCTTGGTAGGGGAGGGCAACTATGGCTACACCTTC. This sequence encodes CASSLVGEGNYGYTF. The chain employs TRBV5-1 and TRBJ1-2, with D tentatively TRBD1 (5 bases). The CDR3 extends over 15 amino acids. The germline V and J ends were trimmed by 0 bases and 2 bases, with 11 bases remaining between them. The germline gives CDR1 SGHRS, CDR2 YFSETQ.

V gene TRBV6-4 combines with J gene TRBJ2-3, with D tentatively TRBD2 (6 bases). The V end was cut by 5 bases, the J end by 5 bases, with 14 bases between. The germline gives CDR1 MRHNA, CDR2 SNTAGT. The length of the CDR3 is 14 residues. CDR3 DNA sequence: TGTGCCAGCAGTTCCTGGACTAAGGGAGATACGCAGTATTTT. The encoded protein is CASSSWTKGDTQYF.

The rearrangement links TRBV5-1 to TRBJ2-2, with a tentative D call TRBD1 (6 bases). Germline V gene sequence: CDR1 SGHRS, CDR2 YFSETQ. CDR3 length equals 15 residues. The V end lost 1 base, the J end lost 6 bases, and 13 bases lay between the germline ends. CDR3 residues: CASSLTRGPPGELFF. CDR3 coding DNA: TGCGCCAGCAGCTTGACCAGGGGCCCCCCCGGGGAGCTGTTTTTT.

The V call is TRBV3-1 (or the pseudogene TRBV3-2), the J call TRBJ2-7, with 15 bases identical to TRBD2. V shed 5 bases, J shed 7 bases, and the junction held 9 bases outside the gene matches. Germline V gene lookup returns CDR1 LGHDT and CDR2 YNNKEL (reference sequence). The CDR3 is made up of 16 amino acids. DNA for the CDR3: TGTGCCAGCAGCATAGGGACTAGCGGGGGGATACCGGAGCAGTACTTC. Translated, it gives CASSIGTSGGIPEQYF.

This chain uses TRBV30 with TRBJ1-1; a possible D gene is TRBD1 (5 bases). This CDR3 is built from 12 residues. V lost 5 bases to trimming and J lost 1 base, with 8 bases between them. Germline CDR1 is GTSNPN and CDR2 is SVGIG (reference sequence). The CDR3 DNA reads TGTGCCTGGGGGGGGACGAACACTGAAGCTTTCTTT. Translating gives CAWGGTNTEAFF.

The rearrangement uses TRBV7-2 and TRBJ1-3; TRBD1 matches 8 bases. V was clipped by 1 base and J by 3 bases; unmatched bases: 11. The CDR3 length is 18 residues. Germline loops: CDR1 SGHTA, CDR2 FQGNSA. The CDR3 DNA reads as TGTGCCAGCAGCTTAGAAAGTCAGGGGGCGCCGGGTGGAAACACCATATATTTT. Its translation: CASSLESQGAPGGNTIYF.